This is a list of T cell receptor beta chains from one sample in a study of persistence of HIV-infected CD4 T cells. Their target antigens are unknown. This table comes from immunoSEQ multiplex PCR, and its TCRdb copy is limited to in-frame clones, with some not included. The sample includes 35,000 to 40,000 clones, more than 70% seen only once; the top ten take 1.5% to 2%. The source was CD4+ T cells sorted from PBMCs after approximately 18-hour stimulation, collected from a patient who received antiretroviral therapy. Receptors originate from an adult man with HIV who was CMV-seropositive. CDR3s include the opening cysteine and the closing phenylalanine or tryptophan. D genes are given only for firm matches. Not every row has a clone size; where given, it reads once, few, many or a size class.

v_call: TRBV2
j_call: TRBJ2-4
clone_size: .
d_call: .
cdr3_aa: CASSNRVNIQYF
cdr3_nt: TGTGCCAGCAGCAACAGGGTAAACATTCAGTACTTC

v_call: TRBV9
j_call: TRBJ2-2
clone_size: .
d_call: .
cdr3_aa: CASSVGQGGELFF
cdr3_nt: TGTGCCAGCAGCGTAGGCCAGGGAGGGGAGCTGTTTTTT

v_call: TRBV20-1
j_call: TRBJ2-2
clone_size: .
d_call: .
cdr3_aa: CSAPSGGELFF
cdr3_nt: TGCAGTGCTCCTTCGGGCGGGGAGCTGTTTTTT

v_call: TRBV5-1
j_call: TRBJ2-6
clone_size: .
d_call: TRBD1
cdr3_aa: CASSWGQGASGANVLTF
cdr3_nt: TGCGCCAGCAGCTGGGGACAGGGGGCGTCTGGGGCCAACGTCCTGACTTTC

v_call: TRBV2
j_call: TRBJ1-1
clone_size: once
d_call: .
cdr3_aa: CASSDDLNTEAFF
cdr3_nt: TGTGCCAGCAGTGATGACTTAAACACTGAAGCTTTCTTT

v_call: TRBV5-1
j_call: TRBJ1-1
clone_size: .
d_call: .
cdr3_aa: CASSLGGGKMNTEAFF
cdr3_nt: TGCGCCAGCAGCTTGGGTGGGGGGAAGATGAACACTGAAGCTTTCTTT

v_call: TRBV20-1
j_call: TRBJ2-3
clone_size: .
d_call: .
cdr3_aa: CSASLLNTQYF
cdr3_nt: TGCAGTGCATCTCTCTTGAATACGCAGTATTTT

v_call: TRBV2
j_call: TRBJ1-1
clone_size: .
d_call: TRBD1
cdr3_aa: CASSERGRNTEAFF
cdr3_nt: TGTGCCAGCAGTGAAAGGGGGCGAAACACTGAAGCTTTCTTT

v_call: TRBV2
j_call: TRBJ2-7
clone_size: .
d_call: .
cdr3_aa: CASSEVEGNREQYF
cdr3_nt: TGTGCCAGCAGTGAAGTCGAGGGTAATCGCGAGCAGTACTTC

v_call: TRBV19
j_call: TRBJ2-4
clone_size: few
d_call: .
cdr3_aa: CASSGEGGLAKNIQYF
cdr3_nt: TGTGCCAGTAGTGGTGAGGGGGGTCTGGCCAAAAACATTCAGTACTTC

v_call: TRBV30
j_call: TRBJ1-4
clone_size: .
d_call: TRBD1
cdr3_aa: CASSGGTNEKLFF
cdr3_nt: TGTGCCTCCTCAGGGGGCACTAATGAAAAACTGTTTTTT

v_call: TRBV10-3
j_call: TRBJ1-2
clone_size: .
d_call: TRBD1
cdr3_aa: CAIGTDRGGNYGYTF
cdr3_nt: TGTGCCATCGGTACGGACAGGGGAGGTAACTATGGCTACACCTTC

v_call: TRBV19
j_call: TRBJ2-1
clone_size: .
d_call: .
cdr3_aa: CASSLRSLSSYNEQFF
cdr3_nt: TGTGCCAGTAGTCTCCGGTCCCTGAGCTCCTACAATGAGCAGTTCTTC

v_call: TRBV9
j_call: TRBJ2-3
clone_size: .
d_call: TRBD2
cdr3_aa: CASTRGLAGVGDTQYF
cdr3_nt: TGTGCCAGCACCCGAGGACTAGCGGGGGTTGGAGATACGCAGTATTTT

v_call: TRBV7-2
j_call: TRBJ1-4
clone_size: .
d_call: TRBD1
cdr3_aa: CASSPIKGTGAEKLFF
cdr3_nt: TGTGCCAGCAGCCCAATTAAGGGGACAGGGGCTGAAAAACTGTTTTTT

v_call: TRBV3-1/TRBV3-2
j_call: TRBJ2-6
clone_size: .
d_call: TRBD1
cdr3_aa: CASSASIGGLLSGANVLTF
cdr3_nt: TGTGCCAGCAGCGCATCAATAGGGGGCTTACTCTCTGGGGCCAACGTCCTGACTTTC

v_call: TRBV18
j_call: TRBJ1-2
clone_size: .
d_call: .
cdr3_aa: CASSPGREDYGYTF
cdr3_nt: TGTGCCAGCTCACCAGGGAGGGAGGACTATGGCTACACCTTC

v_call: TRBV10-2
j_call: TRBJ1-2
clone_size: .
d_call: .
cdr3_aa: CASSSRVALNGYTF
cdr3_nt: TGCGCCAGCAGTAGCAGGGTTGCACTAAATGGCTACACCTTC

v_call: TRBV24-1
j_call: TRBJ2-2
clone_size: .
d_call: .
cdr3_aa: CATSSGTGELFF
cdr3_nt: TGTGCCACCTCAAGCGGCACCGGGGAGCTGTTTTTT

v_call: TRBV3-1/TRBV3-2
j_call: TRBJ2-1
clone_size: .
d_call: .
cdr3_aa: CASSQGHQGGEQFF
cdr3_nt: TGTGCCAGCAGCCAAGGACATCAGGGGGGTGAGCAGTTCTTC